Each of the 24 T cell receptor beta chains below was sequenced from the same sample in a study of shared clonotypes between healthy human individuals. TCRdb's table, derived via immunoSEQ multiplex PCR, lists solely in-frame clones and lacks some. The data contain about 2.4 million clones, approximately 90% of them singletons. Input material: naive CD4+ T cells sorted from blood. Subset denoted: CD45RA+ positively selected. The receptors come from a young man in good health.

This chain links TRBV28 with TRBJ2-1; D is unresolved. Germline assignment: CDR1 MDHEN and CDR2 SYDVKM. The CDR3 has 15 residues. Trimming removed 7 bases from V and 7 bases from J, with 20 bases in between. This CDR3 is CASKNDKANRNEQFF. CDR3 nucleotides: TGTGCCAGCAAAAACGACAAAGCGAATCGAAATGAGCAGTTCTTC. Full variable domain (missing parts from reference TRBV28 and TRBJ2-1): DVKVTQSSRYLVKRTGEKVFLECVQDMDHENMFWYRQDPGLGLRLIYFSYDVKMKEKGDIPEGYSVSREKKERFSLILESASTNQTSMYLCASKNDKANRNEQFFGPGTRLTVL.

V is TRBV11-1 and J is TRBJ2-1; 11 nucleotides line up with TRBD1. Germline lookup yields CDR1 SGHAT and CDR2 FQDESV (reference sequence). The V and J ends lost 4 bases and 7 bases, in that order; junction bases with no gene match: 0. This CDR3 is built from 13 residues. CDR3 amino acids: CASSWDRGNEQFF. CDR3 DNA sequence: TGTGCCAGCAGCTGGGACAGGGGGAATGAGCAGTTCTTC. Together with reference TRBV11-1 and TRBJ2-1, the CDR3 gives the full variable domain: EAEVAQSPRYKITEKSQAVAFWCDPISGHATLYWYRQILGQGPELLVQFQDESVVDDSQLPKDRFSAERLKGVDSTLKIQPAELGDSAMYLCASSWDRGNEQFFGPGTRLTVL.

This CDR3 reads CASSVQGGSNQPQHF. The CDR3 DNA sequence: TGTGCCAGCAGCGTGCAGGGAGGGAGCAATCAGCCCCAGCATTTT. V is TRBV5-5 and J is TRBJ1-5; perhaps TRBD1 as D (5 bases). Trimming shortened V by 4 bases and J by 1 base, and 12 bases separated the two germline ends. Germline loops: CDR1 SGHKS, CDR2 YYEKEE (reference sequence). This CDR3 has 15 amino acids.

This clone was recorded only once. V gene TRBV18 combines with J gene TRBJ2-1; 10 positions match TRBD2. The CDR3 contains 17 residues. Germline loops: CDR1 KGHSH, CDR2 LQKENI. With V trimmed by 4 bases and J by 6 bases, 12 bases remained unmatched. CDR3: CASSLLSGSGGANEQFF. In DNA, the CDR3 is TGTGCCAGCTCACTCCTTTCCGGGAGCGGGGGGGCCAATGAGCAGTTCTTC.

This clone was counted once. The chain recombines TRBV5-1 with TRBJ1-1; D unresolved. The CDR3 runs to 13 residues. The V gene's germline CDR1 is SGHRS and CDR2 YFSETQ. Trimming pared 7 bases from V and 6 bases from J, leaving 16 bases between. The CDR3 is CASRDTEGAEAFF. The CDR3 nucleotides are TGCGCCAGCCGCGACACAGAGGGAGCTGAAGCTTTCTTT.

The chain combines TRBV9 with TRBJ2-7; 16 nucleotides align to TRBD2. This CDR3 contains 17 residues. Germline assignment: CDR1 SGDLS and CDR2 YYNGEE. The trim removed 4 bases at V and 7 bases at J, leaving 11 bases unmatched. The CDR3 here is CASSPGLAGGPQGEQYF. DNA of the CDR3: TGTGCCAGCAGCCCGGGACTAGCGGGGGGGCCCCAGGGGGAGCAGTACTTC.

This clone has more than one count but fewer than ten. V and J are TRBV7-2 and TRBJ1-1; D uncertain. This CDR3 is 15 amino acids long. The germline V gene has CDR1 SGHTA and CDR2 FQGNSA. Trimming left V 0 bases short and J 1 base short, with 9 bases between. The CDR3 here is CASSLAPHKNTEAFF. The CDR3 DNA is TGTGCCAGCAGCTTAGCGCCACATAAGAACACTGAAGCTTTCTTT.

This chain joins TRBV10-3 and TRBJ2-1; D possibly uses TRBD1 or TRBD2 (5 bases each). This CDR3 has 15 residues. Trimming took off 10 bases at V and 8 bases at J, with 24 bases between the two ends. CDR1 is ENHRY, CDR2 SYGVKD, per germline. The CDR3 spells CASRLDLRGGYEQFF. DNA of the CDR3: TGTGCCAGTCGGTTGGATTTGCGTGGGGGATATGAGCAGTTCTTC.

The chain is built from TRBV15 and TRBJ1-3; TRBD1 matches at 10 bases. Germline trimming cut 2 bases from V and 0 bases from J; bases unmatched to any gene: 4. Germline V gene lookup returns CDR1 LNHNV and CDR2 YYDKDF (reference sequence). The CDR3 has 17 amino acids. The CDR3: CATSRSGTGVSGNTIYF. The DNA for the CDR3 is TGTGCCACCAGCAGATCTGGGACAGGGGTCTCTGGAAACACCATATATTTT.

V and J are TRBV12-5 and TRBJ2-1; TRBD2 agrees at 9 bases. This CDR3 has 17 amino acids. Germline V gene sequence: CDR1 LGHNT, CDR2 FRNRAP. The ends lost 2 bases at V and 9 bases at J; junction bases unmatched: 14. Here the CDR3 DNA reads TGTGCTAGTGGTTTGAGCGATGGCGGGGGGGGCTTCGGTGAGCAGTTCTTC. Its protein product is CASGLSDGGGGFGEQFF.

The chain has TRBV5-1 and TRBJ1-5; TRBD1 matches at 7 bases. CDR3 length: 15 residues. V lost 4 bases, J lost 3 bases, and 7 bases stayed unmatched. Germline V gene data show CDR1 as SGHRS and CDR2 as YFSETQ. The chain's CDR3 is CASSLGQEPNQPQHF. DNA of the CDR3: TGCGCCAGCAGCCTTGGACAGGAGCCCAATCAGCCCCAGCATTTT.

The table lists this clone with a count of one. This chain joins TRBV5-1 and TRBJ2-6; D not certain. The CDR3 loop spans 16 amino acids. The germline V gene encodes CDR1 SGHRS and CDR2 YFSETQ. V lost 0 bases to trimming and J lost 0 bases, with 7 bases between them. The CDR3 reads CASSLDVDSGANVLTF. The CDR3 DNA sequence: TGCGCCAGCAGCTTGGACGTCGACTCTGGGGCCAACGTCCTGACTTTC. Variable domain in full (rest from reference TRBV5-1 and TRBJ2-6): KAGVTQTPRYLIKTRGQQVTLSCSPISGHRSVSWYQQTPGQGLQFLFEYFSETQRNKGNFPGRFSGRQFSNSRSEMNVSTLELGDSALYLCASSLDVDSGANVLTFGAGSRLTVL.

The chain recombines TRBV7-6 with TRBJ2-5, with 7 bases matching TRBD1. This CDR3 is built from 15 residues. Trimming at V came to 2 bases and at J to 4 bases, leaving 7 bases not matched to a gene. Germline-derived CDR1 and CDR2 are SGHVS and FNYEAQ. CDR3 loop: CASSLYRGTGETQYF. The CDR3 DNA is TGTGCCAGCAGCTTATACAGGGGAACAGGAGAGACCCAGTACTTC.

About this clone: Other DNA sequences in the sample encode the same CDR3. This chain connects TRBV7-2 to TRBJ1-1; D is unclear. The CDR3 has 13 amino acids. Germline loops: CDR1 SGHTA, CDR2 FQGNSA. Trimming took 3 bases from V and 3 from J, leaving 8 bases between them. CDR3 region: CASSLDRDTEAFF. Written as DNA, the CDR3 is TGTGCCAGCAGCTTGGACCGGGACACTGAAGCTTTCTTT.

Comment on this clone: The sample carries other DNA sequences with the same CDR3. V gene TRBV5-1 combines with J gene TRBJ1-1, with unresolved D. Germline-derived CDR1 and CDR2 are SGHRS and YFSETQ. The ends were cut back, 2 bases at V and 0 bases at J, with 5 bases in the middle. The CDR3 sequence is 13 residues long. The CDR3 DNA sequence: TGCGCCAGCAGCTTCGAATTGAACACTGAAGCTTTCTTT. This translates into CASSFELNTEAFF.

Turning to this clone: One junction end does not reproduce the germline sequence, and a read error may be involved. The chain joins TRBV25-1 to TRBJ2-7; TRBD2 is a possible D gene (5 bases). The germline CDR1 and CDR2 sequences are MGHDK and SYGVNS. This CDR3 is 15 amino acids long. CDR3 sequence: CASRESTYAGNEQYF. CDR3 bases: TGTGCCAGCAGGGAATCTACCTATGCGGGCAACGAGCAGTACTTC.

This sequence joins TRBV21-1 and TRBJ2-2; the DNA was not compared with TRBD2, the D call given in the table. TRBV21-1 constitutes a pseudogene. The CDR3 extends over 17 amino acids. The CDR3 here is CASSKAGCGRAAGELFF. CDR3 DNA sequence: TGTGCCAGCAGCAAAGCCGGGTGCGGGAGGGCCGCCGGGGAGCTGTTTTTT.

The V and J genes are TRBV5-1 and TRBJ2-1; 10 nucleotides agree with TRBD2. The CDR3 totals 14 residues. The V gene end was trimmed by 7 bases and the J gene end by 6 bases; junction bases not matched to a gene: 7. CDR1 is SGHRS, CDR2 YFSETQ, per germline. The CDR3 protein is CASHNSGRTNEQFF. DNA for the CDR3: TGCGCCAGCCATAATAGCGGGAGGACCAATGAGCAGTTCTTC.

Comment on this clone: The sample has other DNA sequences that encode this CDR3 too. The CDR3 nucleotides read TGCGCCAGCAGCCCCCGGACTAGCTCCTACGAGCAGTACTTC. Translated, it gives CASSPRTSSYEQYF. The V gene is TRBV4-1, the J gene TRBJ2-7; the match to TRBD2 covers 7 bases. J gave up 0 bases and V 4 bases, and 3 bases lay outside the gene matches. CDR1 and CDR2 from the germline V gene are MGHRA and YSYEKL. This CDR3 is built from 14 residues.

This CDR3 is CASSLGPRNSPLHF. The CDR3 region has the DNA TGTGCCAGCAGCTTAGGGCCAAGGAATTCACCCCTCCACTTT. The chain combines TRBV11-2 with TRBJ1-6; D is undetermined. Germline assignment: CDR1 SGHAT and CDR2 FQNNGV. This CDR3 is 14 amino acids long. With 1 base removed from V and 7 bases from J, the gap between germline ends came to 8 bases.

The genes are TRBV30 and TRBJ2-1, with D possibly being TRBD1 (7 bases). This CDR3 spans 15 amino acids. Germline loops: CDR1 GTSNPN, CDR2 SVGIG (reference sequence). The germline V and J ends were trimmed by 6 bases and 9 bases, with 24 bases remaining between them. CDR3 bases: TGTGCCTGTACACACCAGGGGGGCTATAGTAGTGAGCAGTTCTTC. This translates into CACTHQGGYSSEQFF.

The V and J genes are TRBV15 and TRBJ2-5, with 7 bases aligning to TRBD1. Trimming cost V 3 bases and J 2 bases; bases outside gene matches: 3. The V gene's germline CDR1 is LNHNV and CDR2 YYDKDF (reference sequence). This CDR3 is 14 amino acids long. The CDR3 DNA reads TGTGCCACCAGCAGGAAGGGACAGCAAGAGACCCAGTACTTC. Its translation: CATSRKGQQETQYF. Supplemented by reference TRBV15 and TRBJ2-5, the full variable domain reads DAMVIQNPRYQVTQFGKPVTLSCSQTLNHNVMYWYQQKSSQAPKLLFHYYDKDFNNEADTPDNFQSRRPNTSFCFLDIRSPGLGDTAMYLCATSRKGQQETQYFGPGTRLLVL.

In this sample, this clone turned up a few times. Other DNA sequences in this specimen translate into the identical CDR3. CDR3 nucleotides: TGTGCCTGGAGGCAGGGGGCCAAAAACATTCAGTACTTC. This codes for CAWRQGAKNIQYF. The chain has TRBV30 and TRBJ2-4; TRBD1 might be the D (6 bases). V was shortened by 3 bases and J by 1 base, with 7 bases between the two germline ends. Germline-derived CDR1 and CDR2 are GTSNPN and SVGIG (reference sequence). This CDR3 contains 13 residues.

This rearrangement joins TRBV27 to TRBJ2-1, with D perhaps matching TRBD2 (6 bases). The CDR3 totals 16 residues. In germline, CDR1 is MNHEY, CDR2 SMNVEV (reference sequence). Trimming pared 0 bases from V and 4 bases from J, leaving 13 bases between. CDR3 DNA sequence: TGTGCCAGCAGTTTATCGCCGGGAGCCGAATACAATGAGCAGTTCTTC. It specifies CASSLSPGAEYNEQFF.